The subject of this entry is one TCR beta chain. The data were obtained in a study of blood T cell repertoires in COVID-19. Study-wide context: Material from acute and convalescent COVID-19 was sourced from the United States, Italy and Spain. From T cells, B-cell-depleted T cells, or PBMCs came the material, which was cDNA or gDNA.

In the original analysis: Amplification of reference gene primers provided the estimated nucleated cell counts. This table comes from immunoSEQ multiplex PCR, and its TCRdb copy is limited to in-frame clones, with some not included. V and J calls and clone size are copied from that table; D and trimming were computed from the DNA. The sample includes 400,000 or so clones, roughly 89% of them seen just once. Followed longitudinally, the Seattle patients had been enrolled during active infection. Per germline, CDR1 LNHDA and CDR2 SQIVND (reference sequence). The CDR3 extends over 13 amino acids. V was trimmed by 5 bases and J by 3 bases, leaving 10 bases between them.

The J gene is TRBJ1-1, the V gene TRBV19; TRBD1 might be the D (5 bases). This clonotype was sampled from a young man with COVID-19, enrolled during active disease. The sequenced sample consisted of peripheral blood. The CDR3 region has the DNA TGTGCCAGTAGTGACAGCGAATACACTGAAGCTTTCTTT. This gives the protein CASSDSEYTEAFF.